Sequencing of this TCR beta chain was carried out in a study of blood T cell repertoires in COVID-19. In the original workflow: Estimation of nucleated cell counts was performed using reference gene primer amplification. The protocol was immunoSEQ multiplex PCR, while the TCRdb copy is restricted to in-frame clones and leaves out a portion. The D gene and trimming were derived from the DNA, and the V and J assignments and clone size from that table. The sample yields 200,000 to 250,000 clones, about 86% seen once. The CDR3 spans 14 residues. The V gene's germline CDR1 is SGHDT and CDR2 YYEEEE. V lost 2 bases, J lost 2 bases, and 9 bases lay in between.

The sample was PBMCs or T cells enriched from blood (not recorded which). This chain links TRBV5-6 with TRBJ2-3, with a tentative D call TRBD1 (5 bases). The TCR comes from a woman between 50 and 59 years old with acute COVID-19. This CDR3 reads CASSLETVTDTQYF. The CDR3 DNA reads TGTGCCAGCAGCTTAGAGACAGTCACAGATACGCAGTATTTT.